This passage covers 21 T cell receptor beta chains from one sample sequenced in a study of follicular helper T cells after annual influenza vaccination. Clones were read by immunoSEQ multiplex PCR, and TCRdb kept only the in-frame ones, dropping some. Counted here are some 9,600 clones, roughly 80% occurring once; the ten biggest clones make up around 0.5%. As for time point: 2015-2016 season, 7 days after influenza vaccination. The source material was CXCR5+ CD38- circulating T follicular helper cells from blood, sampled 7 days after influenza vaccination. The subset denotes: circulating Tfh, non-naive CD4+CXCR5+PD-1+ (ICOS+CD38+ or ICOS-CD38-). The receptor set was obtained from an adult who received the influenza vaccine.

V is TRBV6-1 and J is TRBJ2-7, with 11 bases fitting TRBD2. Unmatched junction bases numbered 0, after V lost 4 bases and J lost 1 base. There are 14 residues in the CDR3. Germline V CDR1 and CDR2: MNHNS, SASEGT. The CDR3 nucleotides are TGTGCCAGCAGTGTAGCGGGGGGGTCCTACGAGCAGTACTTC. This translates into CASSVAGGSYEQYF.

This sequence joins TRBV7-6 and TRBJ2-1; D remains unclear. Germline V gene lookup returns CDR1 SGHVS and CDR2 FNYEAQ. This CDR3 contains 13 residues. V lost 5 bases and J 9 bases, leaving 14 bases between the germline ends. CDR3 DNA sequence: TGTGCCAGCAGCCAATCTACCTCGGGTGAGCAGTTCTTC. Its protein product is CASSQSTSGEQFF.

The CDR3 nucleotides read TGTGCCTGGAGTCCCCGGGGGCGCGGGGTGGATGAAAAACTGTTTTTT. Translated, it gives CAWSPRGRGVDEKLFF. This chain uses TRBV30 with TRBJ1-4; the D gene is possibly TRBD1 (6 bases). The CDR3 spans 16 residues. Looked up from germline, CDR1 is GTSNPN and CDR2 is SVGIG (reference sequence). With 2 bases removed from V and 6 bases from J, the gap between germline ends came to 19 bases.

The chain joins TRBV11-2 to TRBJ2-6, with D unclear. V was trimmed by 3 bases and J by 0 bases, leaving 6 bases between them. This CDR3 is built from 15 residues. Germline V gives CDR1 SGHAT, CDR2 FQNNGV. The CDR3 DNA reads TGTGCCAGCAGCTTCCAGGTCTCTGGGGCCAACGTCCTGACTTTC. Translating gives CASSFQVSGANVLTF.

The J gene is TRBJ2-7, the V gene TRBV19, with TRBD2 matching 7 bases. The CDR3 totals 14 residues. CDR1 and CDR2 (germline): LNHDA, SQIVND (reference sequence). V lost 3 bases, J lost 6 bases, and 8 bases stayed unmatched. The CDR3 is CASSMGGTYGEQYF. The CDR3 bases are TGTGCCAGTAGTATGGGGGGGACCTACGGCGAGCAGTACTTC.

The rearrangement links TRBV18 to TRBJ1-1; the D gene is possibly TRBD1 (5 bases). In germline, CDR1 is KGHSH, CDR2 LQKENI. Trimming removed 2 bases from V and 1 base from J, with 8 bases in between. There are 14 residues in the CDR3. The CDR3 spells CASSPWGENTEAFF. As DNA, the CDR3 is TGTGCCAGCTCACCATGGGGGGAGAACACTGAAGCTTTCTTT.

The chain employs TRBV9 and TRBJ2-5, with D uncertain. The ends were cut back, 2 bases at V and 0 bases at J, with 14 bases in the middle. CDR3 length: 16 amino acids. CDR1 and CDR2 from the germline V gene are SGDLS and YYNGEE. As DNA, the CDR3 is TGTGCCAGCAGCGTTCAGGCAGGTGGTAACCAAGAGACCCAGTACTTC. It translates to CASSVQAGGNQETQYF.

The genes are TRBV6-6 and TRBJ2-7, with D maybe TRBD1 (5 bases). CDR3 size: 13 residues. The germline gives CDR1 MNHNY, CDR2 SVGAGI (reference sequence). Trimming took 4 bases from V and 3 from J, leaving 10 bases between them. For the CDR3, the DNA is TGTGCCAGCAGTTCTTACAGGTACTACGAGCAGTACTTC. Its translation: CASSSYRYYEQYF.

This clone appeared a single time. The chain is built from TRBV5-1 and TRBJ2-3; unclear D gene. The CDR3 length is 14 residues. V lost 5 bases and J 4 bases, leaving 14 bases between the germline ends. From germline, CDR1 is SGHRS and CDR2 YFSETQ. The CDR3 loop is CASSLDTRADTQYF. CDR3 DNA sequence: TGCGCCAGCAGTCTGGATACAAGGGCAGATACGCAGTATTTT.

The chain carries TRBV6-5 and TRBJ2-1; D gene unclear. This CDR3 comprises 14 residues. The V and J ends lost 5 bases and 3 bases respectively, with 11 bases between them. Germline V CDR1 and CDR2: MNHEY, SVGAGI. The CDR3 bases are TGTGCCAGCAGTGCCGGGTTCCGCTACAATGAGCAGTTCTTC. Its protein is CASSAGFRYNEQFF.

V is TRBV30 and J is TRBJ1-2; possible D gene TRBD1, 5 bases. The CDR3 sequence is 15 residues long. Per germline, CDR1 GTSNPN and CDR2 SVGIG (reference sequence). Trimming stripped 0 bases from V and 4 bases from J, with 15 bases between. DNA of the CDR3: TGTGCCTGGAGTGTAATTTCGGCAGGGATCTATGGCTACACCTTC. Protein sequence: CAWSVISAGIYGYTF. The whole variable domain, remainder taken from reference TRBV30 and TRBJ1-2, is SQTIHQWPATLVQPVGSPLSLECTVEGTSNPNLYWYRQAAGRGLQLLFYSVGIGQISSEVPQNLSASRPQDRQFILSSKKLLLSDSGFYLCAWSVISAGIYGYTFGSGTRLTVV.

This clone was counted between two and nine times. The chain carries TRBV25-1 and TRBJ1-6; D remains ambiguous. Germline V gene sequence: CDR1 MGHDK, CDR2 SYGVNS. The CDR3 consists of 15 residues. The ends were cut back, 3 bases at V and 8 bases at J, with 14 bases in the middle. CDR3 coding DNA: TGTGCCAGCAGTGATCCGGGGAGAGGCGATTCACCCCTCCACTTT. This translates into CASSDPGRGDSPLHF.

The V and J genes are TRBV10-3 and TRBJ1-4; perhaps TRBD1 as D (5 bases). V dropped 10 bases and J dropped 0 bases, with 12 bases sitting between them. CDR1 ENHRY and CDR2 SYGVKD come from the germline V gene. The CDR3 runs to 14 residues. The CDR3 DNA reads as TGTGCCACGGGGGATGGGACAACTAATGAAAAACTGTTTTTT. It yields the protein CATGDGTTNEKLFF.

The V gene is TRBV5-4, the J gene TRBJ2-3; possibly TRBD1 for D (6 bases). The germline V gene encodes CDR1 SGHNT and CDR2 YYREEE (reference sequence). This CDR3 has 13 residues. The V end lost 3 bases, the J end lost 4 bases, and 9 bases lay between the germline ends. The CDR3 region is CASSYPGADTQYF. CDR3 sequence (DNA): TGTGCCAGCAGCTACCCAGGGGCAGATACGCAGTATTTT.

The count of this clone is one. This chain connects TRBV30 to TRBJ1-1, with D unresolved. CDR1 and CDR2 (germline): GTSNPN, SVGIG (reference sequence). V lost 8 bases, J lost 0 bases, and 7 bases lay in between. The CDR3 is 11 amino acids. CDR3: CAGYMNTEAFF. The CDR3 DNA reads TGTGCCGGATACATGAACACTGAAGCTTTCTTT.

The chain couples TRBV5-5 to TRBJ1-2; D is possibly TRBD1 (6 bases). There are 15 residues in the CDR3. V lost 4 bases and J 0 bases, leaving 13 bases between the germline ends. Germline V CDR1 and CDR2: SGHKS, YYEKEE (reference sequence). The CDR3 protein is CASSPDRLANYGYTF. CDR3 bases: TGTGCCAGCAGCCCAGACAGGTTAGCTAACTATGGCTACACCTTC.

This sequence joins TRBV19 and TRBJ1-2; 8 nucleotides agree with TRBD1. CDR1 and CDR2 from the germline V gene are LNHDA and SQIVND (reference sequence). Losses at the gene ends were 7 bases for V and 4 bases for J; bases not matched to a gene: 23. The CDR3 loop spans 19 amino acids. CDR3: CASMGQVSAAFGNSYGYTF. CDR3 coding DNA: TGTGCCAGTATGGGACAGGTTAGTGCGGCCTTCGGAAACTCCTATGGCTACACCTTC.

The chain is built from TRBV7-8 and TRBJ2-4; D tentatively fits TRBD1 or TRBD2 (5 bases each). Trimming cost V 5 bases and J 1 base, with 18 bases left between them. CDR1 is SGHVS, CDR2 FQNEAQ, per germline. There are 17 residues in the CDR3. The CDR3 protein is CASSPPGDPNAKNIQYF. The CDR3 DNA sequence: TGTGCCAGCAGCCCTCCTGGGGACCCCAACGCCAAAAACATTCAGTACTTC.

The chain recombines TRBV19 with TRBJ1-2; no clear D. Germline CDR1 is LNHDA and CDR2 is SQIVND (reference sequence). The V end lost 3 bases, the J end lost 7 bases, and 21 bases lay between the germline ends. The CDR3 totals 16 residues. The CDR3 DNA is TGTGCCAGTAGTATCGCCGGGTCTGGTAGGGTTGGTGGCTACACCTTC. Protein product: CASSIAGSGRVGGYTF.

The chain combines TRBV7-9 with TRBJ1-1, with D tentatively TRBD1 (5 bases). The V gene lost 7 bases and the J gene lost 5 bases, with 14 bases spanning the gap. The CDR3 totals 13 residues. Germline V gene sequence: CDR1 SEHNR, CDR2 FQNEAQ (reference sequence). The CDR3 is CASTLVGGTEAFF. CDR3 nucleotides: TGTGCCAGCACCCTTGTGGGGGGGACTGAAGCTTTCTTT.

V usage is TRBV7-9 and J usage is TRBJ2-3; D ambiguous. Germline-derived CDR1 and CDR2 are SEHNR and FQNEAQ (reference sequence). The CDR3 is made up of 13 amino acids. Trimming removed 2 bases at V and 6 bases at J, with 9 bases between. The CDR3 reads CASSLSPVDTQYF. The DNA of the CDR3 is TGTGCCAGCAGCTTATCGCCCGTGGATACGCAGTATTTT.